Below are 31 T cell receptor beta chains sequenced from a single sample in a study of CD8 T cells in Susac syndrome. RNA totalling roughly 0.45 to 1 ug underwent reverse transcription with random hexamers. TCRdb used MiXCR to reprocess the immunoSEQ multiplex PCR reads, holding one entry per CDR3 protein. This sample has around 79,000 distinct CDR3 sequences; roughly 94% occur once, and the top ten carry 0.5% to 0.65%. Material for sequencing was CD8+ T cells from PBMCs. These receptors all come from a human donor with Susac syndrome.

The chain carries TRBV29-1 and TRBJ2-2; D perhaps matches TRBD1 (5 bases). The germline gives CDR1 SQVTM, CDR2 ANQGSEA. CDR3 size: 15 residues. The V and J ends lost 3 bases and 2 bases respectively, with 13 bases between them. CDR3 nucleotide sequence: TGCAGCGTTGATGTCCAGGGTCATAACACCGGGGAGCTGTTTTTT. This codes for CSVDVQGHNTGELFF.

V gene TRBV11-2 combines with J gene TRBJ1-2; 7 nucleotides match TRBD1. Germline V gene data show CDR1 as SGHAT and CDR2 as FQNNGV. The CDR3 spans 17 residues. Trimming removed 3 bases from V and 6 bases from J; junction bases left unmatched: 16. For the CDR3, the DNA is TGTGCCAGCAGCTTTAACCCCTACCCCGACAGGGAGGATGGCTACACCTTC. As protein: CASSFNPYPDREDGYTF.

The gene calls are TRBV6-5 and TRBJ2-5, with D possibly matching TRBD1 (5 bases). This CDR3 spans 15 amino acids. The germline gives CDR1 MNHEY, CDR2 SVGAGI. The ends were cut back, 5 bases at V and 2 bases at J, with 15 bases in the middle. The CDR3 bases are TGTGCCAGCAGTCACCTACTCAGGGAACAAGAGACCCAGTACTTC. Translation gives CASSHLLREQETQYF.

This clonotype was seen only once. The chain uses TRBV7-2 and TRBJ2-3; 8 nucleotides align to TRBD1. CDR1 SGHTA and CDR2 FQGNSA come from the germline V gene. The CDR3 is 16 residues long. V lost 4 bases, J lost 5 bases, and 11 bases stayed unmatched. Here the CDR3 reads CASSSIGQGIRDTQYF. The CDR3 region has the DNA TGTGCCAGCAGCTCAATCGGACAGGGCATCAGAGATACGCAGTATTTT. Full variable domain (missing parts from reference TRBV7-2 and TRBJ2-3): GAGVSQSPSNKVTEKGKDVELRCDPISGHTALYWYRQSLGQGLEFLIYFQGNSAPDKSGLPSDRFSAERTGGSVSTLTIQRTQQEDSAVYLCASSSIGQGIRDTQYFGPGTRLTVL.

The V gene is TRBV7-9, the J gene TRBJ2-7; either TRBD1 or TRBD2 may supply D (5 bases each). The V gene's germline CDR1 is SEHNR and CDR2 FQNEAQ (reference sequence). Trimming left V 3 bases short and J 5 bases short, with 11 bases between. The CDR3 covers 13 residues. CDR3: CASSLDSGNEQYF. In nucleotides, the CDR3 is TGTGCCAGCAGCTTGGACTCAGGGAACGAGCAGTACTTC.

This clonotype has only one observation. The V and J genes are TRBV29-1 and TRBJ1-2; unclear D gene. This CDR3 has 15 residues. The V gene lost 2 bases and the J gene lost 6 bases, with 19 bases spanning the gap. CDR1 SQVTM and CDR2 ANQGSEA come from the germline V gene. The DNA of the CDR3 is TGCAGCGTTGAACTTTTCGCGGCGCCGTTGGATGGCTACACCTTC. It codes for CSVELFAAPLDGYTF.

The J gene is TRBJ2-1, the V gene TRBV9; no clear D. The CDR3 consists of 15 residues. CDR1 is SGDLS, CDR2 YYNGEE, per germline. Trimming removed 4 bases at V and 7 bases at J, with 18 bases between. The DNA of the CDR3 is TGTGCCAGCAGCCCCCCCGGGTCAAGGCAGAATGAGCAGTTCTTC. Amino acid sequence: CASSPPGSRQNEQFF.

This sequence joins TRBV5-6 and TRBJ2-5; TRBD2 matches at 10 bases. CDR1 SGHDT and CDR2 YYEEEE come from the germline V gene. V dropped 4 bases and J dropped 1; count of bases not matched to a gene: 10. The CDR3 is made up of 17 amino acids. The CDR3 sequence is CASSPQGLATSQETQYF. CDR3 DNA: TGTGCCAGCAGCCCCCAGGGACTAGCGACTTCCCAAGAGACCCAGTACTTC.

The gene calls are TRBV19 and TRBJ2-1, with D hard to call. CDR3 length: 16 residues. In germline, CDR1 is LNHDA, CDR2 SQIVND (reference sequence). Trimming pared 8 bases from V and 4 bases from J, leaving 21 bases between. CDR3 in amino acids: CASALLGRGRYNEQFF. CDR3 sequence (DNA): TGTGCCAGTGCCCTTTTAGGACGAGGCCGATACAATGAGCAGTTCTTC.

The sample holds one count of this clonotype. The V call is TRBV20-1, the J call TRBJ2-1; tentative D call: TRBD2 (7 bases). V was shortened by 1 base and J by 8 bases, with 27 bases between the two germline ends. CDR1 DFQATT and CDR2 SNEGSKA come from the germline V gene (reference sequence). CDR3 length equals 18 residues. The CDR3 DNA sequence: TGCAGTGCTAGAGGAGAGGGGGGGGAATACAGGGTGCGGGATGAGCAGTTCTTC. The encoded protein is CSARGEGGEYRVRDEQFF.

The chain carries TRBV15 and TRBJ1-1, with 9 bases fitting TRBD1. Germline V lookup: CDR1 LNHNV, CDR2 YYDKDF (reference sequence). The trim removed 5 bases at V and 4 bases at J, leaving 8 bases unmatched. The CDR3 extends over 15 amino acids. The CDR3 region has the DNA TGTGCCACCAGCGAAAACAGGGGGCCCGGCACTGAAGCTTTCTTT. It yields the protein CATSENRGPGTEAFF.

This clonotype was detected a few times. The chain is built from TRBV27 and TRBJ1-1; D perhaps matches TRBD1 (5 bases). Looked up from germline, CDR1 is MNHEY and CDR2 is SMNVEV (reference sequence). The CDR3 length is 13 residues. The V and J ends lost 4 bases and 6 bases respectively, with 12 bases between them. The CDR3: CASSSGGYAEAFF. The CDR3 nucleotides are TGTGCCAGCAGTTCTGGGGGGTACGCTGAAGCTTTCTTT.

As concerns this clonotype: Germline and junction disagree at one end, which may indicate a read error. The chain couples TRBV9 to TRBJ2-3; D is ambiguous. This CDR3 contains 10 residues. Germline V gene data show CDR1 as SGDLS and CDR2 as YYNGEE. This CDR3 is CASSGDWIHF. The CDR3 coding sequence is TGTGCCAGCAGCGGCGACTGGATACATTTT.

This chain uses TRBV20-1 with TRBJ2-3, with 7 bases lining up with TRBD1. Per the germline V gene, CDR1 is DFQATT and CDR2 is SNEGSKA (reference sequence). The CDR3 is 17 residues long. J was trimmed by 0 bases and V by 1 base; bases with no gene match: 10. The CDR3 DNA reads TGCAGTGCTAGAGGTGTCTTCGAGGGGGCGAGCACAGATACGCAGTATTTT. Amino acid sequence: CSARGVFEGASTDTQYF.

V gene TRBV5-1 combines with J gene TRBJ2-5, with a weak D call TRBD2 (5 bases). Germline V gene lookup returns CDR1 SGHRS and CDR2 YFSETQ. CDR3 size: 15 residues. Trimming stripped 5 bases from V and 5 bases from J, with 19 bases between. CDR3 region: CASREEGVILETQYF. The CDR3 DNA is TGCGCCAGCAGGGAAGAGGGTGTGATTCTTGAGACCCAGTACTTC.

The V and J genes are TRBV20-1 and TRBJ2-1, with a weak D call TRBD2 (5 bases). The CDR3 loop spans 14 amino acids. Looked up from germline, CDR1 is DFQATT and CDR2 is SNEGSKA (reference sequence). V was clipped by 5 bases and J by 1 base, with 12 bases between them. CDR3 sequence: CSAGVRGSYNEQFF. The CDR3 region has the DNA TGCAGTGCTGGCGTCAGAGGGTCCTACAATGAGCAGTTCTTC.

CDR3 DNA: TGTGCCGCCCGGGATCGGAATTTTGGCGCTTTCTTT. Residues: CAARDRNFGAFF. The chain couples TRBV28 to TRBJ1-1; the D is unclear. CDR1 is MDHEN, CDR2 SYDVKM, per germline. The V end was cut by 11 bases, the J end by 11 bases, with 21 bases between. This CDR3 comprises 12 residues.

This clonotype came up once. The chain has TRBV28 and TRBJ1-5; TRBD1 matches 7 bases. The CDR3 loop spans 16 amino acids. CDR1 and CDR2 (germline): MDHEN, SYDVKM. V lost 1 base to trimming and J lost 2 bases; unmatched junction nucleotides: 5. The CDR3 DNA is TGTGCCAGCAGTTTATACAGGGGTAAAGGCAATCAGCCCCAGCATTTT. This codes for CASSLYRGKGNQPQHF. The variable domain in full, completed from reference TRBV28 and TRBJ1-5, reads DVKVTQSSRYLVKRTGEKVFLECVQDMDHENMFWYRQDPGLGLRLIYFSYDVKMKEKGDIPEGYSVSREKKERFSLILESASTNQTSMYLCASSLYRGKGNQPQHFGDGTRLSIL.

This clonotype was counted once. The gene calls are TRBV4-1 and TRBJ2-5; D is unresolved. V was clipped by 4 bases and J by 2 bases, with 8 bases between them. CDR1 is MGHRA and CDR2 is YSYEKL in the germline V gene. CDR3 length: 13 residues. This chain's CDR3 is CASSLGVQETQYF. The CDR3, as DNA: TGCGCCAGCAGCCTAGGTGTTCAAGAGACCCAGTACTTC.

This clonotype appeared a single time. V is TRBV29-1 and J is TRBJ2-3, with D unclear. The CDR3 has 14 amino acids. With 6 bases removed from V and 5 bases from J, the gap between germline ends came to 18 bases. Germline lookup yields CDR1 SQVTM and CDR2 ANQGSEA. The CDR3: CSVVERVPQDTQYF. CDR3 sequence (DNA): TGCAGCGTCGTTGAACGGGTCCCCCAAGATACGCAGTATTTT.

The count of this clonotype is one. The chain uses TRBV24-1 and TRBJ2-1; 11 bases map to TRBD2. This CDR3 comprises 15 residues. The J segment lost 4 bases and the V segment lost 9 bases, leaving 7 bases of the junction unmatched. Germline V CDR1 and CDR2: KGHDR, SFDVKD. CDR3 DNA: TGTGCCACCGCCGGGGCTAGCGGGGGGTACAATGAGCAGTTCTTC. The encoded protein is CATAGASGGYNEQFF.

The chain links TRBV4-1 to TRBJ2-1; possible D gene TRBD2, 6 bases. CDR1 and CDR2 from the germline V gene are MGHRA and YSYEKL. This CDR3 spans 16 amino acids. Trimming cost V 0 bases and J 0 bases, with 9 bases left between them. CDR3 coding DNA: TGCGCCAGCAGCCAAGAGCCCGGGGGCTCCTACAATGAGCAGTTCTTC. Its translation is CASSQEPGGSYNEQFF.

CDR3 residues: CASRDSAYEQYF. CDR3 nucleotides: TGTGCCAGCAGGGACAGTGCCTACGAGCAGTACTTC. The genes are TRBV2 and TRBJ2-7; D is possibly TRBD1 (6 bases). Trimming shortened V by 6 bases and J by 2 bases, and 8 bases separated the two germline ends. The CDR3 has 12 residues. Looked up from germline, CDR1 is SNHLY and CDR2 is FYNNEI.

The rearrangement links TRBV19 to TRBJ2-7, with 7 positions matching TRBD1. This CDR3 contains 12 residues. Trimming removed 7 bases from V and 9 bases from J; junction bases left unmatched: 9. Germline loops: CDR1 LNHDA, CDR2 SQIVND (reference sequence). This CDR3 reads CASNDRAHGQYF. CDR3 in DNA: TGTGCCAGTAATGACAGGGCCCACGGGCAGTACTTC.

The CDR3, as DNA: TGTGCCAGCAGCTTACGCAGGGTGGATGAGCAGTTCTTC. Its protein product is CASSLRRVDEQFF. The chain is built from TRBV7-9 and TRBJ2-1, with D tentatively TRBD1 (5 bases). Trimming stripped 2 bases from V and 8 bases from J, with 10 bases between. The CDR3 is 13 amino acids. The germline V gene encodes CDR1 SEHNR and CDR2 FQNEAQ (reference sequence).

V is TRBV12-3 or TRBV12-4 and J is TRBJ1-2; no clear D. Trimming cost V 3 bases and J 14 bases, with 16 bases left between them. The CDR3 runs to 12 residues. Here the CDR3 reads CASSLLRQAGTF. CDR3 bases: TGTGCCAGCAGTTTGCTAAGGCAGGCCGGGACCTTC.

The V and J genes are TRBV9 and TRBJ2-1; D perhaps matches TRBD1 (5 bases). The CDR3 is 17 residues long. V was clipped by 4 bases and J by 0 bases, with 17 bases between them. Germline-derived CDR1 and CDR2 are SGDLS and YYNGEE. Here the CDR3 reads CASSPSGSPSSYNEQFF. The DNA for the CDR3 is TGTGCCAGCAGCCCCTCAGGGTCCCCTAGCTCCTACAATGAGCAGTTCTTC.

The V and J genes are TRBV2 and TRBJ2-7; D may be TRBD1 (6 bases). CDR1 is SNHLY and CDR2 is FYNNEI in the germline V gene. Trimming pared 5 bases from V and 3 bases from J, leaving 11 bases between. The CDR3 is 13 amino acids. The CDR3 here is CASSQGNLYEQYF. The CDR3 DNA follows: TGTGCCAGCAGTCAGGGGAACCTCTACGAGCAGTACTTC.

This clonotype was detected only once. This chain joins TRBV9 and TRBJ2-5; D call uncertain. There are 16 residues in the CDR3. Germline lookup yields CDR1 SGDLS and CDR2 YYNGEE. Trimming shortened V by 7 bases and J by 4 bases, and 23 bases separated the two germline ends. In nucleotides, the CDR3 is TGTGCCAGCGGATCTAACAAGGAAATATCGCCAGAGACCCAGTACTTC. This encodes CASGSNKEISPETQYF.

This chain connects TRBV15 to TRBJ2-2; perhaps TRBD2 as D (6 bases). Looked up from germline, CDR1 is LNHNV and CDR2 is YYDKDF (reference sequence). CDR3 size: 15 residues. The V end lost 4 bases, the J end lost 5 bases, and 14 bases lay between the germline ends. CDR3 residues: CATSKRGTVTGELFF. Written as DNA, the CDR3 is TGTGCCACCAGCAAAAGAGGGACTGTAACCGGGGAGCTGTTTTTT.

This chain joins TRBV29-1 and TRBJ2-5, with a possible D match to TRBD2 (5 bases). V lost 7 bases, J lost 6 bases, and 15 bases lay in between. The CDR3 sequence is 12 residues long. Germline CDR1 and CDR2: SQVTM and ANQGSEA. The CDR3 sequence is CSAPGVQKTQYF. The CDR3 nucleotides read TGCAGCGCACCCGGGGTTCAAAAGACCCAGTACTTC.